Sequencing of this T cell receptor beta chain was carried out in a study of T-cell memory formation after mild COVID-19. This clonotype has only a few counts. Its target is unknown. Germline CDR1 SGHRS, CDR2 YFSETQ. V lost 0 bases and J lost 4, with 13 bases in between. The CDR3 sequence is 15 residues long. TCRdb re-called the 5' RACE reads with MiXCR, one entry per CDR3 protein. The sample carries 120,000 or so distinct CDR3 sequences, about 17% recorded once. Study results and limitations: The study detected some responding clones in pre-infection memory, suggesting cross-reactive memory joined.

This sequence joins TRBV5-1 and TRBJ1-2; D gene uncertain. The material sequenced was PBMCs or a T cell subset sorted from them (not recorded which). The sequence was collected from an adult woman who had mild COVID-19 (a few samples of this study predate the infection). Cell type and time point are not known. The CDR3 nucleotides are TGCGCCAGCAGCTTGGGGCAGGAAACAGTCTATGGCTACACCTTC. Its translation: CASSLGQETVYGYTF.